This is a list of T cell receptor beta chains from one sample in a study of beta chain features in type 1 diabetes. Sequencing used immunoSEQ multiplex PCR; TCRdb keeps in-frame clones, though not all of them. Of 250,000 to 350,000 clones detected, about 15% appear once; the ten largest clones hold around 0.015%. What was sequenced was naive CD4+ T cells from blood. Every receptor here comes from a man younger than 30 with type 1 diabetes. CDR3s include the opening cysteine and the closing phenylalanine or tryptophan. D genes are given only for firm matches. Rows give clone size only sometimes, using once, few, many, or a class for an expanded clone.

j_call	d_call	v_call	clone_size	cdr3_aa	cdr3_nt
TRBJ1-1	NA	TRBV27	NA	CASSSPGLGGTEAFF	TGTGCCAGCAGTTCCCCCGGGCTTGGAGGCACTGAAGCTTTCTTT
TRBJ2-7	NA	TRBV2	few	CASSELDGSSYEQYF	TGTGCCAGCAGTGAACTGGACGGGAGCTCCTACGAGCAGTACTTC
TRBJ1-6	NA	TRBV19	NA	CASSQLRGSPLHF	TGTGCCAGTAGCCAACTCAGGGGTTCACCCCTCCACTTT
TRBJ2-1	TRBD2	TRBV7-2	few	CASSLGGTSGRNEQFF	TGTGCCAGCAGCTTAGGAGGTACTAGCGGGAGAAATGAGCAGTTCTTC
TRBJ2-3	NA	TRBV29-1	few	CSGGTLSTDTQYF	TGCAGCGGGGGGACTTTAAGCACAGATACGCAGTATTTT
TRBJ1-2	NA	TRBV7-9	NA	CASSFGSTMNYGYTF	TGTGCCAGCAGCTTTGGCTCAACCATGAACTATGGCTACACCTTC
TRBJ2-1	NA	TRBV9	few	CASSSPLGSSYNEQFF	TGTGCCAGCAGCTCCCCCCTGGGCTCATCCTACAATGAGCAGTTCTTC
TRBJ2-1	TRBD2	TRBV11-2	NA	CASSWGRVNEQFF	TGTGCCAGCAGCTGGGGGAGGGTGAATGAGCAGTTCTTC
TRBJ2-3	NA	TRBV4-2	few	CASSLRVASTDTQYF	TGTGCCAGCAGCCTTCGGGTAGCGAGCACAGATACGCAGTATTTT
TRBJ2-1	NA	TRBV4-1	few	CASSQALAYLSYNEQFF	TGCGCCAGCAGCCAGGCCTTAGCGTACCTCTCCTACAATGAGCAGTTCTTC
TRBJ2-7	NA	TRBV9	few	CASSVGWGLPYEQYF	TGTGCCAGCAGCGTAGGGTGGGGACTTCCCTACGAGCAGTACTTC
TRBJ1-2	TRBD1	TRBV29-1	few	CSVLDRVYGYTF	TGCAGCGTTTTGGACAGGGTATATGGCTACACCTTC
TRBJ2-2	TRBD2	TRBV28	NA	CASQREVYTGELFF	TGTGCCAGCCAGCGGGAGGTTTACACCGGGGAGCTGTTTTTT
TRBJ2-1	NA	TRBV9	NA	CASSLYKAVGDEQFF	TGTGCCAGCAGCCTCTATAAGGCGGTCGGCGATGAGCAGTTCTTC
TRBJ1-1	NA	TRBV30	NA	CAWSVKHRYMNTEAFF	TGTGCCTGGAGTGTAAAACACAGGTACATGAACACTGAAGCTTTCTTT
TRBJ2-2	TRBD2	TRBV4-3	NA	CASSHDPPTSVGGELFF	TGCGCCAGCAGCCATGACCCCCCGACTAGCGTAGGAGGGGAGCTGTTTTTT
TRBJ1-1	NA	TRBV29-1	NA	CSVVTGLRREAFF	TGCAGCGTAGTAACAGGGCTCAGGCGAGAAGCTTTCTTT
TRBJ2-5	TRBD1	TRBV7-9	NA	CASSVKTGDRETQYF	TGTGCCAGCAGCGTTAAAACAGGGGATCGAGAGACCCAGTACTTC
TRBJ1-4	NA	TRBV4-3	NA	CASSQATRLFEKLFF	TGCGCCAGCAGCCAAGCCACCCGACTCTTTGAAAAACTGTTTTTT
TRBJ2-5	TRBD2	TRBV4-3	NA	CASSQGGTSGNGETQYF	TGCGCCAGCAGCCAAGGGGGGACTAGCGGGAATGGGGAGACCCAGTACTTC
TRBJ2-7	TRBD2	TRBV19	NA	CASSKRGASYEQYF	TGTGCCAGTAGTAAGCGGGGGGCCTCCTACGAGCAGTACTTC
TRBJ2-7	TRBD2	TRBV6-6	NA	CASSRGGSFDEQYF	TGTGCCAGCAGCCGCGGGGGAAGTTTCGACGAGCAGTACTTC
TRBJ2-7	NA	TRBV21-1	once	CASRTSGRGDEQYF	TGTGCCAGCAGGACTAGCGGAAGGGGCGACGAGCAGTACTTC
TRBJ1-2	TRBD1	TRBV30	NA	CAWSVGGTAKHF	TGTGCCTGGAGTGTAGGTGGGACAGCGAAACACTTC
TRBJ2-2	NA	TRBV5-4	few	CASSLGGQTGELFF	TGTGCCAGCAGCTTGGGGGGCCAAACCGGGGAGCTGTTTTTT
TRBJ1-2	NA	TRBV5-1	NA	CASSLTGTHYGYTF	TGCGCCAGCAGCTTGACCGGGACACACTATGGCTACACCTTC
TRBJ2-3	NA	TRBV6-5	few	CASTSTEDTQYF	TGTGCCAGCACGAGCACGGAGGATACGCAGTATTTT
TRBJ2-7	NA	TRBV7-9	few	CASSPGTSSYEQYF	TGTGCCAGCAGCCCCGGGACAAGCTCTTACGAGCAGTACTTC
TRBJ1-5	NA	TRBV9	few	CASSVSYTSFNQPQHF	TGTGCCAGCAGCGTATCCTACACTAGCTTCAATCAGCCCCAGCATTTT
TRBJ2-7	NA	TRBV6-5	few	CASGPTGHSYEQYF	TGTGCCAGCGGACCGACAGGACACTCCTACGAGCAGTACTTC
TRBJ2-1	TRBD1	TRBV5-4	few	CASSLGQGRTNEQFF	TGTGCCAGCAGCTTGGGACAGGGGAGGACCAATGAGCAGTTCTTC
TRBJ2-5	NA	TRBV30	NA	CAWARGGREKATQYF	TGTGCCTGGGCCCGAGGGGGCCGGGAGAAGGCGACCCAGTACTTC
TRBJ2-1	TRBD2	TRBV29-1	NA	CSVPGTSGRLNEQFF	TGCAGCGTACCGGGGACTAGCGGACGCCTAAATGAGCAGTTCTTC